The next 26 T cell receptor beta chains were all read from a single sample in a study of cytomegalovirus exposure and HLA in healthy donors. Sequencing was performed with immunoSEQ multiplex PCR; in TCRdb, only in-frame clones are kept and a portion is missing. The table includes more than 55,000 clones, 70% to 90% detected once. What was sequenced was PBMCs. The receptors were gathered from a young woman in good health and CMV-seronegative.

V usage is TRBV19 and J usage is TRBJ2-5; 9 nucleotides align to TRBD1. CDR3 size: 17 residues. From germline, CDR1 is LNHDA and CDR2 SQIVND (reference sequence). The J segment lost 5 bases and the V segment lost 5 bases, leaving 15 bases of the junction unmatched. This CDR3 is CASSSYGQGTLRETQYF. The CDR3 coding sequence is TGTGCCAGTAGTTCCTATGGACAGGGGACGTTGCGGGAGACCCAGTACTTC.

The V and J genes are TRBV7-8 and TRBJ2-7, with a possible D match to TRBD1 (6 bases). This CDR3 has 13 amino acids. With 6 bases removed from V and 1 base from J, the gap between germline ends came to 10 bases. Germline CDR1 SGHVS, CDR2 FQNEAQ. For the CDR3, the DNA is TGTGCCAGCAGACCTGACAGGTCCTACGAGCAGTACTTC. Amino acid sequence: CASRPDRSYEQYF. The complete variable domain, with remaining parts taken from reference TRBV7-8 and TRBJ2-7, reads GAGVSQSPRYKVAKRGQDVALRCDPISGHVSLFWYQQALGQGPEFLTYFQNEAQLDKSGLPSDRFFAERPEGSVSTLKIQRTQQEDSAVYLCASRPDRSYEQYFGPGTRLTVT.

V is TRBV19 and J is TRBJ2-6, with a weak D call TRBD1 (5 bases). The CDR3 is 19 amino acids. The germline CDR1 and CDR2 sequences are LNHDA and SQIVND (reference sequence). Trimming removed 3 bases from V and 2 bases from J, with 20 bases in between. CDR3 protein: CASSIPAGQGVTGANVLTF. In DNA form, the CDR3 reads TGTGCCAGTAGTATCCCCGCTGGGCAGGGCGTAACTGGGGCCAACGTCCTGACTTTC.

The chain combines TRBV9 with TRBJ1-1, with 7 bases identical to TRBD1. This CDR3 region has 14 residues. CDR1 and CDR2 (germline): SGDLS, YYNGEE. Unmatched junction bases numbered 3, after V lost 4 bases and J lost 0 bases. The CDR3 nucleotides are TGTGCCAGCAGCTCAAGGGGGCTGAACACTGAAGCTTTCTTT. This encodes CASSSRGLNTEAFF.

The rearrangement joins TRBV6-5 to TRBJ2-1, with D possibly matching TRBD2 (7 bases). The V end was cut by 1 base, the J end by 4 bases, with 11 bases between. The germline V gene has CDR1 MNHEY and CDR2 SVGAGI. The CDR3 has 15 residues. This CDR3 reads CASSYLRGAYNEQFF. The CDR3 DNA follows: TGTGCCAGCAGTTACTTACGGGGGGCTTACAATGAGCAGTTCTTC.

J is TRBJ1-2 and V is TRBV6-5; D is possibly TRBD1 (5 bases). CDR3 length equals 14 residues. Germline assignment: CDR1 MNHEY and CDR2 SVGAGI. Trimming removed 0 bases from V and 3 bases from J, with 8 bases in between. The CDR3 DNA follows: TGTGCCAGCAGTTACTCGACCAGGGACTATGGCTACACCTTC. It encodes CASSYSTRDYGYTF.

V usage is TRBV30 and J usage is TRBJ2-1; D remains ambiguous. Trimming removed 0 bases from V and 7 bases from J, with 4 bases in between. Germline lookup yields CDR1 GTSNPN and CDR2 SVGIG (reference sequence). This CDR3 has 11 amino acids. The CDR3 protein is CAWSVINEQFF. DNA of the CDR3: TGTGCCTGGAGTGTAATAAATGAGCAGTTCTTC.

This clone was seen once. The genes are TRBV5-1 and TRBJ2-5; maybe TRBD2 (7 bases). Germline V gene lookup returns CDR1 SGHRS and CDR2 YFSETQ. The CDR3 spans 15 residues. The ends were cut back, 1 base at V and 3 bases at J, with 13 bases in the middle. The CDR3 DNA sequence: TGCGCCAGCAGCTTGTCGGCGGGGGCTGAAGAGACCCAGTACTTC. Its translation is CASSLSAGAEETQYF.

The chain links TRBV7-9 to TRBJ2-7, with 9 bases that match TRBD1. The CDR3 is 18 residues long. V lost 4 bases, J lost 0 bases, and 13 bases stayed unmatched. Germline V gene data show CDR1 as SEHNR and CDR2 as FQNEAQ (reference sequence). CDR3 sequence reads: CASSSKPGQGRSSYEQYF. CDR3 nucleotide sequence: TGTGCCAGCAGCTCAAAACCGGGACAGGGAAGAAGCTCCTACGAGCAGTACTTC. Full variable domain (remainder filled in from reference TRBV7-9 and TRBJ2-7): DTGVSQNPRHKITKRGQNVTFRCDPISEHNRLYWYRQTLGQGPEFLTYFQNEAQLEKSRLLSDRFSAERPKGSFSTLEIQRTEQGDSAMYLCASSSKPGQGRSSYEQYFGPGTRLTVT.

The rearrangement uses TRBV27 and TRBJ1-4; tentative D call: TRBD1 (5 bases). The CDR3 contains 15 residues. Germline assignment: CDR1 MNHEY and CDR2 SMNVEV (reference sequence). Trimming pared 8 bases from V and 0 bases from J, leaving 13 bases between. In nucleotides, the CDR3 is TGTGCCAGCCGACCAACAGGCGCAACTAATGAAAAACTGTTTTTT. Amino acid sequence: CASRPTGATNEKLFF.

This chain links TRBV7-9 with TRBJ2-5; no reliable D call. Germline-derived CDR1 and CDR2 are SEHNR and FQNEAQ (reference sequence). The CDR3 totals 14 residues. Between the trimmed V and J ends, which lost 5 bases and 4 bases, there was a span of 14 bases. The CDR3 DNA sequence: TGTGCCAGCAGCCCGAGCAAACGGGTAGAGACCCAGTACTTC. It yields the protein CASSPSKRVETQYF.

The V call is TRBV2, the J call TRBJ1-4, with TRBD1 matching over 7 bases. This CDR3 comprises 14 residues. V gave up 7 bases and J gave up 4 bases; unmatched junction bases: 6. Germline CDR1 is SNHLY and CDR2 is FYNNEI. The CDR3 region has the DNA TGTGCCAGCATCCAGGGGGTTGGTAATGAAAAACTGTTTTTT. Its protein product is CASIQGVGNEKLFF.

J is TRBJ2-7 and V is TRBV6-5; TRBD1 matches 10 bases. Germline values: CDR1 MNHEY, CDR2 SVGAGI. This CDR3 is built from 15 residues. Losses at the gene ends were 5 bases for V and 4 bases for J; bases not matched to a gene: 8. The CDR3 reads CASSHTTGGLYEQYF. The CDR3 DNA sequence: TGTGCCAGCAGTCACACGACAGGGGGCTTATACGAGCAGTACTTC.

The chain links TRBV13 to TRBJ2-7, with 8 nucleotides matching TRBD1. Per germline, CDR1 PRHDT and CDR2 FYEKMQ (reference sequence). The CDR3 consists of 15 residues. After removal of 5 bases from V and 3 bases from J, the junction contained 9 bases not matched to a gene. This CDR3 is CASSNRDRWDYEQYF. CDR3 sequence (DNA): TGTGCCAGCAGCAACCGGGACAGGTGGGACTACGAGCAGTACTTC.

V gene TRBV4-1 combines with J gene TRBJ2-2; D may be TRBD1 (6 bases). Germline assignment: CDR1 MGHRA and CDR2 YSYEKL. Trimming stripped 7 bases from V and 0 bases from J, with 15 bases between. CDR3 length equals 16 residues. The CDR3 nucleotides read TGCGCCAGCACTCAACAGGGCCCCCCGAACACCGGGGAGCTGTTTTTT. The encoded protein is CASTQQGPPNTGELFF.

In its sample, this clone was seen once. The rearrangement joins TRBV19 to TRBJ1-2; D ambiguous. Per the germline V gene, CDR1 is LNHDA and CDR2 is SQIVND (reference sequence). Trimming left V 5 bases short and J 4 bases short, with 20 bases between. There are 16 residues in the CDR3. DNA of the CDR3: TGTGCCAGTAGTCTGCGGTCCCCGGGAGGAGGCTATGGCTACACCTTC. Amino acid sequence: CASSLRSPGGGYGYTF.

The chain recombines TRBV19 with TRBJ2-5, with D maybe TRBD2 (5 bases). Germline lookup yields CDR1 LNHDA and CDR2 SQIVND (reference sequence). The length of the CDR3 is 15 residues. The V gene lost 5 bases and the J gene lost 2 bases, with 15 bases spanning the gap. CDR3 amino acids: CASSLSSSGQETQYF. In nucleotides, the CDR3 is TGTGCCAGTAGTCTCAGTTCGAGCGGTCAAGAGACCCAGTACTTC.

This CDR3 is CATSSPSGMNEQFF. The CDR3 DNA follows: TGTGCCACCAGCAGTCCTAGCGGGATGAATGAGCAGTTCTTC. V is TRBV15 and J is TRBJ2-1; TRBD2 matches at 9 bases. The CDR3 runs to 14 residues. Looked up from germline, CDR1 is LNHNV and CDR2 is YYDKDF (reference sequence). Trimming at V came to 3 bases and at J to 7 bases, leaving 4 bases not matched to a gene.

The gene calls are TRBV2 and TRBJ1-1; 7 nucleotides line up with TRBD1. The CDR3 extends over 13 amino acids. Per the germline V gene, CDR1 is SNHLY and CDR2 is FYNNEI. V lost 7 bases and J lost 4; bases outside the gene matches: 6. The CDR3 DNA reads as TGTGCCAGCAACAGGGGAATGGGCACTGAAGCTTTCTTT. Amino acids: CASNRGMGTEAFF.

The chain combines TRBV6-5 with TRBJ2-7, with D possibly matching TRBD2 (6 bases). The CDR3 is 14 amino acids. Germline V CDR1 and CDR2: MNHEY, SVGAGI. Trimming took 6 bases from V and 2 from J, leaving 14 bases between them. CDR3 loop: CASRGGFGAYEQYF. DNA of the CDR3: TGTGCCAGCAGGGGAGGCTTCGGGGCCTACGAGCAGTACTTC.

The chain links TRBV23-1 to TRBJ1-2; D call uncertain. TRBV23-1 is known as an ORF, though its function is uncertain. The CDR3 runs 11 residues. V lost 3 bases and J 4 bases, leaving 3 bases between the germline ends. The CDR3 region has the DNA TGCGCCAGCAGTCACGTCTATGGCTACACCTTC. It translates to CASSHVYGYTF.

This clone was seen a few times. CDR3 sequence (DNA): TGCGCCAGCAGCCCCATGGGGCAGGGCACAGATACGCAGTATTTT. Translating gives CASSPMGQGTDTQYF. The chain recombines TRBV4-1 with TRBJ2-3; a possible D gene is TRBD1 (5 bases). Trimming removed 4 bases from V and 1 base from J, with 12 bases in between. This CDR3 has 15 amino acids. The V gene's germline CDR1 is MGHRA and CDR2 YSYEKL.

This clone was seen just once. The V call is TRBV10-3, the J call TRBJ2-3, with D maybe TRBD2 (6 bases). Deletions cut 10 bases from V and 2 bases from J, with 19 bases between. The germline V gene encodes CDR1 ENHRY and CDR2 SYGVKD. The CDR3 is 15 residues long. The CDR3 DNA sequence: TGTGCCACAAGGAGTACCGGGACTGACACAGATACGCAGTATTTT. Translating it yields CATRSTGTDTDTQYF.

CDR3 sequence: CASSFRDREGSPQHF. CDR3 nucleotides: TGTGCCAGCAGCTTCCGGGACAGGGAAGGTTCGCCCCAGCATTTT. The V gene is TRBV7-8, the J gene TRBJ1-5, with 9 bases that match TRBD1. The ends lost 3 bases at V and 9 bases at J; junction bases unmatched: 9. This CDR3 spans 15 amino acids. Germline lookup yields CDR1 SGHVS and CDR2 FQNEAQ. Looking up the rest from reference TRBV7-8 and TRBJ1-5 gives the full variable domain: GAGVSQSPRYKVAKRGQDVALRCDPISGHVSLFWYQQALGQGPEFLTYFQNEAQLDKSGLPSDRFFAERPEGSVSTLKIQRTQQEDSAVYLCASSFRDREGSPQHFGDGTRLSIL.

This chain links TRBV7-7 with TRBJ2-1; 14 positions agree with TRBD2. In germline, CDR1 is SSHAT, CDR2 FNYEAQ (reference sequence). This CDR3 is built from 16 residues. V trimming: 4 bases; J trimming: 5 bases; junction bases outside the gene matches: 4. The CDR3: CASSSGLAGANNEQFF. For the CDR3, the DNA is TGTGCCAGCAGCTCGGGACTAGCGGGGGCTAACAATGAGCAGTTCTTC.

The chain recombines TRBV19 with TRBJ1-2; the match to TRBD1 covers 7 bases. Trimming removed 5 bases from V and 9 bases from J; junction bases left unmatched: 6. Germline-derived CDR1 and CDR2 are LNHDA and SQIVND (reference sequence). The CDR3 contains 12 residues. The DNA for the CDR3 is TGTGCCAGTAGTCCCCGGACAGGCCGCTACACCTTC. Translating gives CASSPRTGRYTF.